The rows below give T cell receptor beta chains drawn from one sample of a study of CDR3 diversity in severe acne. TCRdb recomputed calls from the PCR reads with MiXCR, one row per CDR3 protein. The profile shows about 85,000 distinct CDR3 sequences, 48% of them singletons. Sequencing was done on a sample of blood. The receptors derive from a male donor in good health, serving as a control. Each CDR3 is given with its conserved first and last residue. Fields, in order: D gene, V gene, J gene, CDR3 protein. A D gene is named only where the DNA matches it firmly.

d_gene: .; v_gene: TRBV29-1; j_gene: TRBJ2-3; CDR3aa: CSVETRHADTQYF
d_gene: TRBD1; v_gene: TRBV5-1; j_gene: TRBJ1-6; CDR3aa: CASSPRQGTGDLNDSPLHF
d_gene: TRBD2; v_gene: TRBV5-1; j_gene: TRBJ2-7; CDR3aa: CASSPGLAEREQYF
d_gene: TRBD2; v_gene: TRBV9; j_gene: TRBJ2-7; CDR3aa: CASSVDASGSYEQYF
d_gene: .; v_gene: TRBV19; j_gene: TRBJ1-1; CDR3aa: CASTLRLNTEAFF
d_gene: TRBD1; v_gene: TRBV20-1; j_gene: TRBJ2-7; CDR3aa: CSARLSGQGGHEQYF
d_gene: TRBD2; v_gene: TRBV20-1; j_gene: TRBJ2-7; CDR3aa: CSAMRGGSYEQYF
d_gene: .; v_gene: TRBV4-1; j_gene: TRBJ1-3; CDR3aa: CASSQVGDTIYF
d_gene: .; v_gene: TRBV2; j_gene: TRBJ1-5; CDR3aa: CASSSSLQGTPQHF
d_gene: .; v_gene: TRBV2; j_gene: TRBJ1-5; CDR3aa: CASSGPSDQPQHF
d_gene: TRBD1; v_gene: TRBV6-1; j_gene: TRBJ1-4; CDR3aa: CASSLAGGTGDEKLFF
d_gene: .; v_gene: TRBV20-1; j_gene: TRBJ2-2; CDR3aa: CSASGNRPSLNTGELFF
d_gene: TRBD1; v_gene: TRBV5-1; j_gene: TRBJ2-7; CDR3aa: CASSEGAITYEQYF
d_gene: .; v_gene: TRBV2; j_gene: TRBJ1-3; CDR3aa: CASSEGQVTNTIYF
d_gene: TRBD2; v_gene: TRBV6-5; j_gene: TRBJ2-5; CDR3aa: CASGWASGGGETQYF
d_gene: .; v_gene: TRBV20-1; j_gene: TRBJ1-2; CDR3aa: CSARLPAAPYGYTF
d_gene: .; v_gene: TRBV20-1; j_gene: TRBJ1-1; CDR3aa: CSASMRENTEAFF
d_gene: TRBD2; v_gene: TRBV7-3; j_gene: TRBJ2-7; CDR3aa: CASSLFSGGSYEQYF
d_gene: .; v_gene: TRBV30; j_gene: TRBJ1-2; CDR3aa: CAWSREGYGYTF
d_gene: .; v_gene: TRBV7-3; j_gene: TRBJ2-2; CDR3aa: CASTSSGAVGLFF
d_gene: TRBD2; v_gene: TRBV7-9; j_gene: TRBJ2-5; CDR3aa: CASSYGSGGETQYF
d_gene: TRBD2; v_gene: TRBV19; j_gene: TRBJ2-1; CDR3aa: CASSRLAGSYNEQFF
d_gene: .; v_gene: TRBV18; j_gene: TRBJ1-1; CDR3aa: CASSPFRAGDTEAFF
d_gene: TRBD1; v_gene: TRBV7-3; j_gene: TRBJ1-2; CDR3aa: CASSKGGSGYTF
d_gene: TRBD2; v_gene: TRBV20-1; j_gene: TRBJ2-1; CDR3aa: CSAMRGAYNEQFF
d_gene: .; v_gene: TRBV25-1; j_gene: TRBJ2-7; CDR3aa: CASSARLGNYEQYF
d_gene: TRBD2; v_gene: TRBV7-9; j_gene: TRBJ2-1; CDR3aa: CASSLGGLADYNEQFF
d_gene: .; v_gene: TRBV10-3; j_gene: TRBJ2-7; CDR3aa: CAISDGTYAYEQYF
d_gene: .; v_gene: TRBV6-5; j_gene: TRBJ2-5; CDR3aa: CASSYSWGEETQYF
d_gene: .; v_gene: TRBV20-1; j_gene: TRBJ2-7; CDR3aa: CSANIIYEQYF